A selection of T cell receptor beta chains follows, all from one sample in a study of Ad26.COV2.S vaccination and SARS-CoV-2 variants. The table came from immunoSEQ multiplex PCR; TCRdb's copy has only in-frame clones and leaves some out. Of approximately 360,000 clones in the sample, about four fifths were seen once. This sample comprised peripheral blood, obtained in a trial of Ad26.COV2.S vaccine versus placebo. These receptors all stem from a person between 18 and 65 years old who received the Ad26.COV2.S COVID-19 vaccine or a placebo. Each CDR3 is given with its conserved first and last residue. The D gene is left open where the match is weak. Clone size, where shown, is once, few, many, or a class for clones that have expanded.

D,size,J,V,CDR3,DNA
NA,NA,TRBJ2-1,TRBV7-2,CASSLVRVDQFF,TGTGCCAGCAGCTTAGTCCGCGTTGATCAGTTCTTC
NA,medium-sized,TRBJ2-1,TRBV6-4,CASSDDGLSSYNEQFF,TGTGCCAGCAGCGACGATGGACTCTCCTCCTACAATGAGCAGTTCTTC
NA,NA,TRBJ1-2,TRBV12-3/TRBV12-4,CASSFNGYDGYTF,TGTGCCAGCAGTTTTAACGGATACGATGGCTACACCTTC
NA,NA,TRBJ1-2,TRBV5-4,CASSLPANYGYTF,TGTGCCAGCAGCTTGCCGGCAAACTATGGCTACACCTTC
TRBD1,few,TRBJ1-2,TRBV5-1,CASSPGTGSNYGYTF,TGCGCCAGCAGCCCCGGGACAGGGTCCAACTATGGCTACACCTTC
NA,NA,TRBJ1-1,TRBV7-9,CASNLKGTNTEAFF,TGTGCCAGCAACCTGAAGGGGACGAACACTGAAGCTTTCTTT
TRBD2,NA,TRBJ2-3,TRBV27,CASSPSLGTSGRFTDTQYF,TGTGCCAGCAGTCCGTCCCTGGGGACTAGCGGGAGGTTCACAGATACGCAGTATTTT
NA,NA,TRBJ2-1,TRBV7-3,CASSLKRDSIQFF,TGTGCCAGCAGCTTAAAGCGGGACAGCATACAGTTCTTC
NA,NA,TRBJ2-5,TRBV5-4,CASSPEWGRELQETQYF,TGTGCCAGCAGCCCAGAATGGGGCAGGGAACTGCAAGAGACCCAGTACTTC
TRBD1,NA,TRBJ2-7,TRBV5-1,CASSTGTGSYEQYF,TGCGCCAGCAGCACAGGGACAGGGTCCTACGAGCAGTACTTC
TRBD1,NA,TRBJ1-1,TRBV7-2,CASSVTDRGIGTEAFF,TGTGCCAGCAGCGTTACCGACAGGGGAATTGGCACTGAAGCTTTCTTT
NA,NA,TRBJ2-2,TRBV4-2,CASHDREGGELFF,TGTGCCAGCCACGACAGGGAGGGCGGGGAGCTGTTTTTT
TRBD1,NA,TRBJ1-1,TRBV3-1/TRBV3-2,CASESDGTGETEAFF,TGTGCCAGCGAATCCGACGGGACAGGGGAGACTGAAGCTTTCTTT
TRBD1,NA,TRBJ2-5,TRBV5-1,CASSLATGGPGAQYF,TGCGCCAGCAGCTTGGCAACAGGGGGCCCCGGGGCCCAGTACTTC
NA,NA,TRBJ2-1,TRBV7-9,CASSLERAVYNEQFF,TGTGCCAGCAGCTTAGAGCGAGCAGTCTACAATGAGCAGTTCTTC
NA,NA,TRBJ1-2,TRBV2,CASSETRATDDTF,TGTGCCAGCAGTGAGACTCGGGCGACAGACGACACCTTC
NA,NA,TRBJ2-7,TRBV2,CASSDRLLKGGHEQYF,TGTGCCAGCAGTGATAGGCTTCTAAAAGGGGGACACGAGCAGTACTTC
NA,NA,TRBJ2-5,TRBV5-4,CASRPGQLETQYF,TGTGCCAGCAGGCCAGGGCAGCTGGAGACCCAGTACTTC
NA,once,TRBJ2-1,TRBV11-3,CASSLSAGMEQFF,TGTGCCAGCAGCTTATCGGCGGGGATGGAGCAGTTCTTC